Below are 26 T cell receptor beta chains sequenced from a single sample in a study of cytomegalovirus exposure and HLA in healthy donors (dated by TCRdb to between 2016 and 2019). The library was built by means of the immunoSEQ multiplex PCR assay. TCRdb obtained this table from immuneACCESS and retained in-frame rearrangements with V and J assigned. These tables miss some clones; where compared with another copy, unresolved V genes account for less than half of the shortfall, and the remainder is unexplained. The table for this sample lists about 160,000 clones; 80% to 90% of them were counted only once. The ten largest clonotypes hold 5% to 7% of the sample. Sequenced sample: PBMCs. These receptor sequences come from a woman aged 30 to 39 in good health and CMV-seronegative.

The chain uses TRBV5-1 and TRBJ2-3; 8 bases are shared with TRBD1. The germline V gene encodes CDR1 SGHRS and CDR2 YFSETQ. This CDR3 contains 13 residues. V lost 5 bases and J lost 14; bases outside the gene matches: 13. The CDR3 DNA follows: TGCGCCAGCAGTCCGACCGACAGGGGACTTTGGTATTTT. Its protein is CASSPTDRGLWYF.

The rearrangement joins TRBV28 to TRBJ2-1, with D unresolved. The V gene lost 4 bases and the J gene lost 6 bases, with 10 bases spanning the gap. This CDR3 is built from 13 residues. Per germline, CDR1 MDHEN and CDR2 SYDVKM. Written as DNA, the CDR3 is TGTGCCAGCAGTTCCCCCCGTCTCAATGAGCAGTTCTTC. Its protein is CASSSPRLNEQFF.

This chain links TRBV19 with TRBJ1-2, with D perhaps TRBD1 (6 bases). The CDR3 loop spans 18 amino acids. Germline values: CDR1 LNHDA, CDR2 SQIVND (reference sequence). The V and J ends lost 9 bases and 7 bases respectively, with 33 bases between them. The CDR3 DNA reads as TGTGCCAGAAATAAAATCTCCGGGACCGGGACATTTTTGGGTGGCTACACCTTC. Residues: CARNKISGTGTFLGGYTF.

The chain combines TRBV11-1 with TRBJ2-7; TRBD1 might be the D (6 bases). Trimming shortened V by 2 bases and J by 6 bases, and 20 bases separated the two germline ends. The V gene's germline CDR1 is SGHAT and CDR2 FQDESV (reference sequence). The CDR3 totals 16 residues. For the CDR3, the DNA is TGTGCCAGCAGCTTATCCCCTTACAGGGTTTCCCGCGAGCAGTACTTC. This codes for CASSLSPYRVSREQYF.

The V gene is TRBV2, the J gene TRBJ2-3; 10 positions agree with TRBD1. CDR1 is SNHLY, CDR2 FYNNEI, per germline. Trimming cost V 8 bases and J 4 bases; bases outside gene matches: 12. The CDR3 length is 16 residues. CDR3 in DNA: TGTGCCAGCGCCATGGGGACAGGGGCAGGGTCAGATACGCAGTATTTT. Translating it yields CASAMGTGAGSDTQYF.

V is TRBV7-6 and J is TRBJ2-1, with D possibly being TRBD1 (6 bases). Trimming removed 5 bases at V and 4 bases at J, with 9 bases between. The CDR3 runs 13 residues. Germline V gene lookup returns CDR1 SGHVS and CDR2 FNYEAQ. The CDR3 is CASSATGYNEQFF. In DNA, the CDR3 is TGTGCCAGCAGCGCCACAGGGTACAATGAGCAGTTCTTC.

The chain links TRBV30 to TRBJ2-7; D not certain. The CDR3 contains 13 residues. Germline V gene lookup returns CDR1 GTSNPN and CDR2 SVGIG (reference sequence). V was clipped by 6 bases and J by 1 base, with 13 bases between them. CDR3 region: CACPGPLSYEQYF. CDR3 DNA sequence: TGTGCCTGTCCCGGGCCCCTTTCCTACGAGCAGTACTTC.

The genes are TRBV6-5 and TRBJ2-1, with 8 nucleotides matching TRBD2. V lost 6 bases and J lost 8; bases outside the gene matches: 9. The CDR3 runs 14 residues. Germline CDR1 reads MNHEY; CDR2 reads SVGAGI. CDR3 residues: CASRGLVGSDEQFF. In DNA, the CDR3 is TGTGCCAGCAGGGGACTAGTAGGGTCCGATGAGCAGTTCTTC.

This clone was detected only once. The V and J genes are TRBV6-5 and TRBJ2-7; D not resolved. Trimming shortened V by 0 bases and J by 1 base, and 4 bases separated the two germline ends. The V gene's germline CDR1 is MNHEY and CDR2 SVGAGI. The CDR3 loop spans 13 amino acids. Here the CDR3 DNA reads TGTGCCAGCAGTTACTCTAGATCCTACGAGCAGTACTTC. Amino acid sequence: CASSYSRSYEQYF.

The genes are TRBV7-2 and TRBJ1-5; D perhaps matches TRBD1 (6 bases). The ends were cut back, 2 bases at V and 6 bases at J, with 14 bases in the middle. Germline V gives CDR1 SGHTA, CDR2 FQGNSA. The CDR3 covers 15 residues. The CDR3 DNA follows: TGTGCCAGCAGCTTAAGGTCAGGGGTGGGTCAGCCCCAGCATTTT. This sequence encodes CASSLRSGVGQPQHF.

This clone was seen once. CDR3 in amino acids: CASSVVGQVRVQPQHF. The DNA for the CDR3 is TGTGCCAGCAGCGTAGTGGGACAGGTTCGGGTTCAGCCCCAGCATTTT. V and J are TRBV9 and TRBJ1-5; the match to TRBD1 covers 8 bases. The CDR3 has 16 residues. Trimming removed 0 bases from V and 6 bases from J; junction bases left unmatched: 8. The V gene's germline CDR1 is SGDLS and CDR2 YYNGEE.

V usage is TRBV19 and J usage is TRBJ2-2, with D perhaps TRBD1 (5 bases). Germline CDR1 LNHDA, CDR2 SQIVND (reference sequence). V was cut by 3 bases and J by 1 base, with 9 bases left in between. CDR3 length: 15 amino acids. CDR3 loop: CASSIFRENTGELFF. The CDR3 DNA is TGTGCCAGTAGTATTTTCAGGGAGAACACCGGGGAGCTGTTTTTT.

The chain links TRBV6-5 to TRBJ2-7; a possible D gene is TRBD2 (5 bases). Trimming left V 4 bases short and J 3 bases short, with 7 bases between. The germline gives CDR1 MNHEY, CDR2 SVGAGI. This CDR3 is built from 12 residues. This chain's CDR3 is CASSFRGYEQYF. CDR3 DNA: TGTGCCAGCAGTTTTCGGGGCTACGAGCAGTACTTC.

This clone was seen only a few times. The chain joins TRBV2 to TRBJ1-6; D is unclear. CDR1 and CDR2 (germline): SNHLY, FYNNEI. The CDR3 runs 15 residues. The ends were cut back, 5 bases at V and 7 bases at J, with 15 bases in the middle. The CDR3 DNA reads as TGTGCCAGCAGTAGATCTTGGCAGGTCAATTCACCCCTCCACTTT. Translated, it gives CASSRSWQVNSPLHF.

The chain's CDR3 is CASSLAGDGNYGYTF. CDR3 DNA sequence: TGTGCCAGCAGTTTGGCCGGGGACGGAAACTATGGCTACACCTTC. The chain links TRBV28 to TRBJ1-2; perhaps TRBD1 as D (5 bases). V gave up 3 bases and J gave up 2 bases, with 13 bases separating them. There are 15 residues in the CDR3. Germline V gene lookup returns CDR1 MDHEN and CDR2 SYDVKM.

The chain is built from TRBV6-5 and TRBJ2-7; 10 bases agree with TRBD2. The germline V gene encodes CDR1 MNHEY and CDR2 SVGAGI. The length of the CDR3 is 13 residues. Unmatched junction bases numbered 0, after V lost 5 bases and J lost 2 bases. The CDR3 DNA reads as TGTGCCAGCAGTCTAGCGGGAGCCTACGAGCAGTACTTC. This codes for CASSLAGAYEQYF.

The CDR3 DNA follows: TGTGCCAGCAGTGACCCCCCCTACGAGCAGTACTTC. Its translation is CASSDPPYEQYF. The genes are TRBV6-4 and TRBJ2-7; D is unclear. V lost 2 bases, J lost 2 bases, and 4 bases lay in between. The CDR3 consists of 12 residues. Germline values: CDR1 MRHNA, CDR2 SNTAGT.

V usage is TRBV9 and J usage is TRBJ2-2; 8 bases fit TRBD1. Unmatched junction bases numbered 4, after V lost 2 bases and J lost 4 bases. Germline CDR1 reads SGDLS; CDR2 reads YYNGEE. There are 15 residues in the CDR3. The CDR3 sequence: CASSVYTGGTGELFF. The CDR3 bases are TGTGCCAGCAGCGTTTACACAGGGGGCACCGGGGAGCTGTTTTTT.

V usage is TRBV29-1 and J usage is TRBJ2-7; 12 bases line up with TRBD2. J gave up 0 bases and V 5 bases, and 2 bases lay outside the gene matches. Germline CDR1 is SQVTM and CDR2 is ANQGSEA. This CDR3 has 14 residues. DNA of the CDR3: TGCAGCGTTCAACTAGCGGGAGGCTCCTACGAGCAGTACTTC. Residues: CSVQLAGGSYEQYF.

The J gene is TRBJ2-1, the V gene TRBV2; 11 bases map to TRBD1. After removal of 4 bases from V and 2 bases from J, the junction contained 1 base not matched to a gene. Germline-derived CDR1 and CDR2 are SNHLY and FYNNEI. The CDR3 is 15 amino acids. Written as DNA, the CDR3 is TGTGCCAGCAGTGGGGACAGGGGGACCTACAATGAGCAGTTCTTC. Protein product: CASSGDRGTYNEQFF.

V and J are TRBV13 and TRBJ2-6, with TRBD1 identical over 11 bases. The CDR3 contains 18 residues. Per the germline V gene, CDR1 is PRHDT and CDR2 is FYEKMQ (reference sequence). V dropped 2 bases and J dropped 3; count of bases not matched to a gene: 6. CDR3 loop: CASSLFGQGALGANVLTF. DNA for the CDR3: TGTGCCAGCAGCTTATTTGGACAGGGGGCGCTTGGGGCCAACGTCCTGACTTTC.

This chain uses TRBV18 with TRBJ1-1, with 7 bases that match TRBD1. This CDR3 contains 14 residues. Trimming at V came to 3 bases and at J to 3 bases, leaving 4 bases not matched to a gene. Germline V gives CDR1 KGHSH, CDR2 LQKENI. This CDR3 is CASSPSQGDTEAFF. CDR3 nucleotide sequence: TGTGCCAGCTCACCTAGTCAGGGGGACACTGAAGCTTTCTTT.

The V gene is TRBV10-3, the J gene TRBJ2-7; D remains unclear. The germline V and J ends were trimmed by 0 bases and 0 bases, with 6 bases remaining between them. The CDR3 length is 14 residues. The V gene's germline CDR1 is ENHRY and CDR2 SYGVKD. The CDR3 bases are TGTGCCATCAGTGAGTCGATTTTCTCCTACGAGCAGTACTTC. The encoded protein is CAISESIFSYEQYF.

The V and J genes are TRBV7-6 and TRBJ2-1, with D possibly being TRBD2 (6 bases). Trimming took off 2 bases at V and 0 bases at J, with 8 bases between the two ends. Per germline, CDR1 SGHVS and CDR2 FNYEAQ. The CDR3 spans 15 residues. The CDR3: CASSLIGGSYNEQFF. In nucleotides, the CDR3 is TGTGCCAGCAGCTTAATCGGGGGCTCCTACAATGAGCAGTTCTTC.

CDR3 sequence (DNA): TGTGCCGCGGCTGCCCCGAGCACAGATACGCAGTATTTT. This encodes CAAAAPSTDTQYF. The chain is built from TRBV7-2 and TRBJ2-3; D not resolved. CDR1 SGHTA and CDR2 FQGNSA come from the germline V gene. The V end was cut by 11 bases, the J end by 0 bases, with 12 bases between. The CDR3 totals 13 residues.

This clone was seen a handful of times. The V call is TRBV16, the J call TRBJ1-4; TRBD1 is a possible D gene (6 bases). Germline V gene data show CDR1 as KGHSY and CDR2 as FQNENV. The CDR3 loop spans 13 amino acids. V was shortened by 3 bases and J by 13 bases, with 15 bases between the two germline ends. The CDR3 protein is CASSQTKDSLLFF. The CDR3 bases are TGTGCCAGCAGCCAGACGAAGGACAGTCTACTGTTTTTT.